This T cell receptor (beta chain) was observed in a study of blood T cell repertoires in COVID-19. Study background: Sources were T cells, B-cell-depleted T cells, or PBMCs; the material itself was cDNA or gDNA.

J lost 5 bases, V lost 3 bases, and 13 bases had no gene match. Looked up from germline, CDR1 is LNHNV and CDR2 is YYDKDF (reference sequence). CDR3 length: 17 amino acids. Per the original data handling: Cell counts per sample came from amplifying reference gene primers. The assay was immunoSEQ multiplex PCR, and TCRdb's table has in-frame clones only and misses some. V, J and clone size were drawn from that table, and D and trimming were deduced from the DNA. The sample contains a few hundred thousand clones, about 86% of which appear only once. The sequenced material came from PBMCs or T cells enriched from blood (not recorded which). This TCR derives from a man aged 50 to 59 who had recovered from COVID-19. The gene calls are TRBV15 and TRBJ2-1, with TRBD2 matching 7 bases. The CDR3 DNA sequence: TGTGCCACCAGCAGGGCTTCCGGGGCTAGCGGAAACAATGAGCAGTTCTTC. It translates to CATSRASGASGNNEQFF.